The T cell receptor (beta chain) under discussion was sequenced for a study of Ad26.COV2.S vaccination and SARS-CoV-2 variants. Looking at the study overall: Among those in the COV1001 Ad26.COV2.S trial arm was the donor. Once, or twice with 56 days between doses, Ad26.COV2.S was given intramuscularly.

Data came from immunoSEQ multiplex PCR; TCRdb stores just in-frame clones and leaves some out. The sample lists about 280,000 clones; 80% to 90% were seen once. Indicated treatment: 19 received Ad26.COV2.S at low or high dose, single or two shots; several received placebo; per-sample allocation not given. Samples analyzed were those drawn on day 63 after the first vaccine or placebo injection. The study used a vaccine consisting of an Ad26 vector that expressed Wuhan-strain SARS-CoV-2 spike. The CDR3 has 16 residues. Per the germline V gene, CDR1 is MNHEY and CDR2 is SMNVEV (reference sequence). V gave up 3 bases and J gave up 1 base; unmatched junction bases: 4.

V usage is TRBV27 and J usage is TRBJ2-7; TRBD2 matches at 12 bases. The sample was peripheral blood, taken in a trial of Ad26.COV2.S vaccine versus placebo. The sequence was collected from a person between 18 and 65 years old who received the Ad26.COV2.S COVID-19 vaccine or a placebo. CDR3 amino acids: CASSFGTSGPSYEQYF. The DNA of the CDR3 is TGTGCCAGCAGTTTCGGGACTAGCGGGCCATCCTACGAGCAGTACTTC.